This T cell receptor beta chain was profiled in a study of T cells in localized non-small cell lung cancer. Germline-derived CDR1 and CDR2 are SGHVS and FQNEAQ. CDR3 length: 14 residues. V lost 5 bases to trimming and J lost 7 bases, with 14 bases between them. Turning to this clone: Its matching antigen is unknown.

This table comes from immunoSEQ multiplex PCR, and its TCRdb copy is limited to in-frame clones, with some not included. The data show 15,000 or so clones, 70% to 90% seen once. Regarding the study as a whole: Higher adjacent-lung clonality was associated with shorter survival.

The sample was peripheral blood mononuclear cells, taken before any cancer treatment. The chain is built from TRBV7-8 and TRBJ1-4; a weak D match, TRBD1 (6 bases). This TCR came from a male donor older than 55 with stage II lung adenocarcinoma. The CDR3 DNA reads TGTGCCAGCAGCCGAGGGGGTGTTGCTGAAAAACTGTTTTTT. Translation: CASSRGGVAEKLFF.